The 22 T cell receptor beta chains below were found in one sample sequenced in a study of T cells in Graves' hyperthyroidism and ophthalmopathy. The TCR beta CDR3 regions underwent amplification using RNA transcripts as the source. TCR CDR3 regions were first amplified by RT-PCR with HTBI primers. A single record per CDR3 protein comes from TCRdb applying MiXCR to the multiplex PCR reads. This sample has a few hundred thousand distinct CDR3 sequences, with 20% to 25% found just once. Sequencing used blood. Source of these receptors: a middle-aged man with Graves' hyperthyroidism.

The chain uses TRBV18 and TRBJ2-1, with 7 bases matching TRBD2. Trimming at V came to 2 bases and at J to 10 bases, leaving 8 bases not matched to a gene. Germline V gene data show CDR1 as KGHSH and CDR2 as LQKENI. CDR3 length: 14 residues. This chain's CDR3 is CASSPTASGYEQFF. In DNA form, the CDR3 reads TGTGCCAGCTCACCAACCGCTAGCGGCTACGAGCAGTTCTTC.

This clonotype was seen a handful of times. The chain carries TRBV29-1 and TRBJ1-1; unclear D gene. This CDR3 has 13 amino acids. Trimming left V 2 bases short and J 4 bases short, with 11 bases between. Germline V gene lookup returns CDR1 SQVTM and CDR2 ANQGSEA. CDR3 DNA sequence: TGCAGCGTTGAAACGGCGGTTGGCACTGAAGCTTTCTTT. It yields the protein CSVETAVGTEAFF.

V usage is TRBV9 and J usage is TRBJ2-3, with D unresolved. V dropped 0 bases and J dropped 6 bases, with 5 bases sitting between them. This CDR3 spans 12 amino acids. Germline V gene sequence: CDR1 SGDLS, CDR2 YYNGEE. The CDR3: CASSVALDTQYF. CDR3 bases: TGTGCCAGCAGCGTAGCTCTGGATACGCAGTATTTT.

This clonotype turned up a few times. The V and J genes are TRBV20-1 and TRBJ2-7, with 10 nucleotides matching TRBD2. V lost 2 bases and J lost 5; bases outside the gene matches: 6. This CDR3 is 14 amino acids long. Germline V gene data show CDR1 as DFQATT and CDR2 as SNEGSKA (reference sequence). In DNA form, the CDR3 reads TGCAGTGCTAGACCTAGCGGGAGAGGAGACGAGCAGTACTTC. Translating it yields CSARPSGRGDEQYF.

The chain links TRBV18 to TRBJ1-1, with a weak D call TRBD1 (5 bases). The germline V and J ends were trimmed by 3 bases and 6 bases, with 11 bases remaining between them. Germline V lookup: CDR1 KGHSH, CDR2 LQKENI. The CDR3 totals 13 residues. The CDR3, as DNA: TGTGCCAGCTCACCGAGGGGTGGCGCTGAAGCTTTCTTT. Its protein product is CASSPRGGAEAFF.

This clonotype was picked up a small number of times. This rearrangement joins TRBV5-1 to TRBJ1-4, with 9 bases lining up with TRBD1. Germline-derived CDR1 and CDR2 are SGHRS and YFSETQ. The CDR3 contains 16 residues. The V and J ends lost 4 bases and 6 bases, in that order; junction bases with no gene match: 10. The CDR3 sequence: CASSLATGGADEKLFF. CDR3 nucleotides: TGCGCCAGCAGCCTTGCTACAGGGGGCGCGGATGAAAAACTGTTTTTT. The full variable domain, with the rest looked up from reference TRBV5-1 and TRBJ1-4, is KAGVTQTPRYLIKTRGQQVTLSCSPISGHRSVSWYQQTPGQGLQFLFEYFSETQRNKGNFPGRFSGRQFSNSRSEMNVSTLELGDSALYLCASSLATGGADEKLFFGSGTQLSVL.

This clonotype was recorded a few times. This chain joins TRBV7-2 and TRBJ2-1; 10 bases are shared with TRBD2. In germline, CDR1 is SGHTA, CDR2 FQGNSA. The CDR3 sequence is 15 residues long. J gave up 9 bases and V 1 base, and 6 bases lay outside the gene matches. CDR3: CASSLGASGSSEQFF. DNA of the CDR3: TGTGCCAGCAGCTTAGGGGCTAGCGGGAGTAGTGAGCAGTTCTTC.

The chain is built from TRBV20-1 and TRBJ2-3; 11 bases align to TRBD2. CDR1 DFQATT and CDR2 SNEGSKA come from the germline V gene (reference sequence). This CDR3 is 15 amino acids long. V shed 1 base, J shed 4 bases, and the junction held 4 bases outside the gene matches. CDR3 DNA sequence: TGCAGTGCTAGAGGAGCTAGCGGGAGGTCAGATACGCAGTATTTT. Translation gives CSARGASGRSDTQYF.

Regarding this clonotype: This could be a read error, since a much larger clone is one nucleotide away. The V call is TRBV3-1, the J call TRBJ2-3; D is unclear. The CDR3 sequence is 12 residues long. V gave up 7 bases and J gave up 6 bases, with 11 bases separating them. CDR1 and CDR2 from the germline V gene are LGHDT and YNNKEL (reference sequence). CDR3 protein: CASNPYSDTQYF. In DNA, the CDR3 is TGTGCCAGCAACCCCTACTCTGATACGCAGTATTTT.

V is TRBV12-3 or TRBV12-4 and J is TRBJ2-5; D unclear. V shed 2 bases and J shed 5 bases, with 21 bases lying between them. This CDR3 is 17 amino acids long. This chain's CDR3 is CASSLSLGPPSTETQYF. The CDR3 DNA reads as TGTGCCAGCAGTTTATCCCTAGGGCCCCCGAGCACCGAGACCCAGTACTTC.

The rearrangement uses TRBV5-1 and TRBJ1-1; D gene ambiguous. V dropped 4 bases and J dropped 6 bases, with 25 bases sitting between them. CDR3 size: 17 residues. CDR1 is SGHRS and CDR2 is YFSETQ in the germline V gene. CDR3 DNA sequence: TGCGCCAGCAGCAGGACCCCCGGTTTGGGTTCCGAGGCTGAAGCTTTCTTT. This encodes CASSRTPGLGSEAEAFF.

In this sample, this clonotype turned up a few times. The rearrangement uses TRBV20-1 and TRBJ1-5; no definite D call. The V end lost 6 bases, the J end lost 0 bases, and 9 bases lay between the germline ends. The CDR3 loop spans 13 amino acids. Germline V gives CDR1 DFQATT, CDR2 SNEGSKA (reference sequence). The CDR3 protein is CSATEYSNQPQHF. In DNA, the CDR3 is TGCAGTGCAACAGAGTATAGCAATCAGCCCCAGCATTTT.

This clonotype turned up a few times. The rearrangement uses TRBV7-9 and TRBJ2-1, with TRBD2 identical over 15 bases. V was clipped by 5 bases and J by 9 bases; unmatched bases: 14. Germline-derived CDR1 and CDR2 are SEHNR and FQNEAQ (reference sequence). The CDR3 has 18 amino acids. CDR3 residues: CASSPRTSGRAHNVEQFF. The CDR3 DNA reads TGTGCCAGCAGCCCGAGGACTAGCGGGAGGGCCCACAATGTTGAGCAGTTCTTC.

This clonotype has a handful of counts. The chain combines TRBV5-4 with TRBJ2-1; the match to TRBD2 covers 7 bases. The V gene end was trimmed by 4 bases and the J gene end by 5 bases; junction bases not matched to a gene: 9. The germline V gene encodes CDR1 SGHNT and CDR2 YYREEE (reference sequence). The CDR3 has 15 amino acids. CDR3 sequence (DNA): TGTGCCAGCAGCCGAATTCGGGAGGCCAACAATGAGCAGTTCTTC. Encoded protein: CASSRIREANNEQFF.

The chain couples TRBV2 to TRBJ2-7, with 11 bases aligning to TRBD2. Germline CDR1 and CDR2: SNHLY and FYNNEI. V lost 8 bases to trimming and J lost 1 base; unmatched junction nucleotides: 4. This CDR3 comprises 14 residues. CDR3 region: CASLVAGGSYEQYF. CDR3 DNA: TGTGCCAGCCTGGTAGCGGGAGGGTCCTACGAGCAGTACTTC.

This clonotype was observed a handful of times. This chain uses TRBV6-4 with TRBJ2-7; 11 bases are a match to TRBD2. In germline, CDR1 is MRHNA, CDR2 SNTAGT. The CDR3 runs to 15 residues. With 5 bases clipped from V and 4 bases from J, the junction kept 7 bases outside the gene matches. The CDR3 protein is CASSPLAGEAYEQYF. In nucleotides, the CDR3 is TGTGCCAGCAGTCCACTAGCGGGAGAGGCGTACGAGCAGTACTTC.

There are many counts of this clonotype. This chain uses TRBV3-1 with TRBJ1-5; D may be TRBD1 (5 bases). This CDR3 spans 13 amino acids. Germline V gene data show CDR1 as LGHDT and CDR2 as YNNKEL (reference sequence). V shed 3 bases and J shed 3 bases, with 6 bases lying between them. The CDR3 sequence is CASSQGDNQPQHF. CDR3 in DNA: TGTGCCAGCAGCCAGGGGGACAATCAGCCCCAGCATTTT.

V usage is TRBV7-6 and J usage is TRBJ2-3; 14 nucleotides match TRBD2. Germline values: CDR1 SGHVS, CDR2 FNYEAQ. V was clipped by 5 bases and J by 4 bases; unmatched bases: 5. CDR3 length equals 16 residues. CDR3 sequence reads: CASSEGTSGSSDTQYF. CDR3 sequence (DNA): TGTGCCAGCAGCGAAGGGACTAGCGGGAGTTCAGATACGCAGTATTTT.

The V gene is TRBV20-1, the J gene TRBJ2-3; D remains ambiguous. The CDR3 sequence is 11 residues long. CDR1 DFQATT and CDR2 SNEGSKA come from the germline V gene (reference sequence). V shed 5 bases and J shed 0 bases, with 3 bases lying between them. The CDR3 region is CSAWSTDTQYF. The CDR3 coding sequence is TGCAGTGCTTGGAGCACAGATACGCAGTATTTT.

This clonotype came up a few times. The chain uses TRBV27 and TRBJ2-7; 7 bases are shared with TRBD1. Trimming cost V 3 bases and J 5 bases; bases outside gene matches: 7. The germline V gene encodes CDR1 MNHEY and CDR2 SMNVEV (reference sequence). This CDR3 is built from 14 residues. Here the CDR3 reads CASSFKGGKNEQYF. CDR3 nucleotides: TGTGCCAGCAGTTTTAAAGGGGGCAAGAACGAGCAGTACTTC.

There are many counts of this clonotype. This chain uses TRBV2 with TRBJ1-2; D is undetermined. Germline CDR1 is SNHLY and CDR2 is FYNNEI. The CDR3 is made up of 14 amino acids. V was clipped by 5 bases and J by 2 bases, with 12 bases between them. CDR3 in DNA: TGTGCCAGCAGTATAGGAGCAGAGAACTATGGCTACACCTTC. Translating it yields CASSIGAENYGYTF.

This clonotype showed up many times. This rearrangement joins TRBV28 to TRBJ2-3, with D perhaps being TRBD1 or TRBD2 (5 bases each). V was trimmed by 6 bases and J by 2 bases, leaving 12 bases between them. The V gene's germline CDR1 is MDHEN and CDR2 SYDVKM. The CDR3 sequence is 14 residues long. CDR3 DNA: TGTGCCAGCAGACTTCGGGGCCCCACAGATACGCAGTATTTT. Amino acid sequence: CASRLRGPTDTQYF.